This record looks at one T cell receptor (beta chain) sequence and its context. Its antigen is not known. This sample was included in a study of T cell responses to AZD1222 COVID-19 vaccine. The table came from immunoSEQ multiplex PCR; TCRdb's copy has only in-frame clones and leaves some out. The repertoire includes tens of thousands of clones, approximately 90% of them detected once, and around 30% sits in the top ten. Study-wide points: At 160-218 and 743-854, vaccine-associated CD4 TCRs were dominant, and they spanned spike. Recipients of AZD1222 seropositive at baseline numbered only 5 to 7.

V gave up 6 bases and J gave up 8 bases, with 7 bases separating them. The CDR3 sequence is 11 residues long. It was second doses at about 4 or about 12 weeks that were pooled. The chain links TRBV12-3 or TRBV12-4 to TRBJ1-4; D gene ambiguous. The receptor's source is an adult who received the AZD1222 COVID-19 vaccine. The material was peripheral blood, obtained 28 days after the second AZD1222 dose. The CDR3 DNA is TGTGCCAGCAGGGAAGGAGAAAAACTGTTTTTT. As protein: CASREGEKLFF.